This T cell receptor beta chain was profiled in a study of OX40 agonist ivuxolimab in advanced cancers. Regarding the study as a whole: Several nonresponders also turned out to have low normalized T-cell clonal expansion. Blood T cells, both CD4+ and CD8+, expanded clonally by week 6 at 0.1 to 3.0 mg/kg.

Points on this clone: Its antigen is not identified.

In germline, CDR1 is WSHSY, CDR2 SAAADI. This CDR3 region has 15 residues. Trimming left V 3 bases short and J 2 bases short, with 13 bases between. The table came from immunoSEQ multiplex PCR; TCRdb's copy has only in-frame clones and leaves some out. Of about 16,000 clones listed, about 88% are singletons. The receptor's source is an adult with an advanced solid tumor such as melanoma, head and neck, liver or kidney cancer. Here the sequenced sample was CD4+ or CD8+ T cells sorted from blood, taken in a trial of the OX40 agonist ivuxolimab. V and J are TRBV10-2 and TRBJ1-2, with D possibly being TRBD1 (5 bases). CDR3 nucleotide sequence: TGCGCCAGCAGTGAAAGGGGTTTTTCGAACTATGGCTACACCTTC. This sequence encodes CASSERGFSNYGYTF.